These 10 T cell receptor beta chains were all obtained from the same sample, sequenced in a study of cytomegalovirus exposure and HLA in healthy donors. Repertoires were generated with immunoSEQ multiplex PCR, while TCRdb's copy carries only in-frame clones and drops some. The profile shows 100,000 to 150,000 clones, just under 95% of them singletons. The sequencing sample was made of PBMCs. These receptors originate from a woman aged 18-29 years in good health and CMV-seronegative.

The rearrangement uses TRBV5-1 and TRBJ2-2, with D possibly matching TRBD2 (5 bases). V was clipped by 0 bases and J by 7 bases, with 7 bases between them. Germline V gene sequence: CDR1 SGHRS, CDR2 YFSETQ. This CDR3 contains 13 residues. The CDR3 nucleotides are TGCGCCAGCAGCTTGGAGGCGGGCGGGGAGCTGTTTTTT. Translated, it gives CASSLEAGGELFF. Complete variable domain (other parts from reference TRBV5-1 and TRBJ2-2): KAGVTQTPRYLIKTRGQQVTLSCSPISGHRSVSWYQQTPGQGLQFLFEYFSETQRNKGNFPGRFSGRQFSNSRSEMNVSTLELGDSALYLCASSLEAGGELFFGEGSRLTVL.

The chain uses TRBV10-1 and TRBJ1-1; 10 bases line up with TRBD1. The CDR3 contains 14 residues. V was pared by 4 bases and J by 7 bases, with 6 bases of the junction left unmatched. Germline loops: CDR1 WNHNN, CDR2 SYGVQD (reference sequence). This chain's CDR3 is CASSVFRTGGEAFF. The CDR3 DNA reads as TGCGCCAGCAGTGTTTTTCGGACAGGGGGTGAAGCTTTCTTT.

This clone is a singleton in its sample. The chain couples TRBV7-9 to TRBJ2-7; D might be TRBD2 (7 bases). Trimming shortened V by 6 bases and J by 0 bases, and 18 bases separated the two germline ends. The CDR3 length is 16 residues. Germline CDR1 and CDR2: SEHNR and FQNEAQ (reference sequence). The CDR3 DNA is TGTGCCAGCAGTCCGTTCGCGGGGGCTGACTCCTACGAGCAGTACTTC. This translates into CASSPFAGADSYEQYF. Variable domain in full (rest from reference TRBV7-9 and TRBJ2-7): DTGVSQNPRHKITKRGQNVTFRCDPISEHNRLYWYRQTLGQGPEFLTYFQNEAQLEKSRLLSDRFSAERPKGSFSTLEIQRTEQGDSAMYLCASSPFAGADSYEQYFGPGTRLTVT.

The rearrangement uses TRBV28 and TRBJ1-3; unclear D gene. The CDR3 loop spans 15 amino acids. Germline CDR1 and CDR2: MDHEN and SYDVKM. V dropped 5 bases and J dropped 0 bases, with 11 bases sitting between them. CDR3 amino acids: CASSPWADSGNTIYF. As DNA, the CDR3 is TGTGCCAGCAGTCCGTGGGCAGACTCTGGAAACACCATATATTTT.

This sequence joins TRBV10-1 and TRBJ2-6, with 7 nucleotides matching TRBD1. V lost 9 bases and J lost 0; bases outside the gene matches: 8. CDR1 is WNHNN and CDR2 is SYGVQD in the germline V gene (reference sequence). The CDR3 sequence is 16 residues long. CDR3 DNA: TGCGCCAGTCTTCCGGGACAGATCTCTGGGGCCAACGTCCTGACTTTC. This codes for CASLPGQISGANVLTF.

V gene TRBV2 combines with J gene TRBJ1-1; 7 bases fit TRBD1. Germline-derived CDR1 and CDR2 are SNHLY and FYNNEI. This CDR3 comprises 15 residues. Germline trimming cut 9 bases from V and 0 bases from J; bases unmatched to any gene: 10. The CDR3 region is CASDALTGVNTEAFF. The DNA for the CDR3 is TGTGCCAGTGACGCACTAACAGGGGTGAACACTGAAGCTTTCTTT.

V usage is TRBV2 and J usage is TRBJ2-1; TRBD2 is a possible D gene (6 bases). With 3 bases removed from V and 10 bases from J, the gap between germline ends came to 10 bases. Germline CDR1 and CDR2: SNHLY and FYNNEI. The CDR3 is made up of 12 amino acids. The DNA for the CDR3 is TGTGCCAGCAGTGACGAAGGACTAGAGCAGTTCTTC. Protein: CASSDEGLEQFF.

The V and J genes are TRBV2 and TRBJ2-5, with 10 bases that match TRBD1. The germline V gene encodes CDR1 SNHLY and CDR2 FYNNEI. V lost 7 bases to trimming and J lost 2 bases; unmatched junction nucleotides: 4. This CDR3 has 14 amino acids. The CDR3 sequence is CASTLDRGQETQYF. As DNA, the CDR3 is TGTGCCAGCACCCTGGACAGGGGGCAAGAGACCCAGTACTTC.

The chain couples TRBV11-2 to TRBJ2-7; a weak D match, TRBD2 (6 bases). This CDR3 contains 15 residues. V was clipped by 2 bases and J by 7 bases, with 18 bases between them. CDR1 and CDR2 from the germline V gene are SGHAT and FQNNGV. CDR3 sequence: CASSLLRTTATEQYF. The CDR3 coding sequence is TGTGCCAGCAGCTTACTTCGGACTACAGCAACAGAGCAGTACTTC.

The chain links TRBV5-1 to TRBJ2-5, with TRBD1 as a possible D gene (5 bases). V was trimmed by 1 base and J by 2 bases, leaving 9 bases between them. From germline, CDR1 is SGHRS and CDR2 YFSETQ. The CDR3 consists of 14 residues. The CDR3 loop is CASSLNGQQETQYF. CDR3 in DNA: TGCGCCAGCAGCTTGAACGGACAACAAGAGACCCAGTACTTC.